One and the same sample provided the 3 T cell receptor beta chains below, sequenced in a study of T-cell memory formation after mild COVID-19. TCRdb reprocessed the 5' RACE reads with MiXCR, giving one entry per CDR3 protein. In the table there are around 340,000 distinct CDR3 sequences, around a fifth of which are singletons. Material: PBMCs or a T cell subset sorted from them (not recorded which). The receptors derive from an adult woman who had mild COVID-19 (a few samples of this study predate the infection). Cell type and time point are not known.

This clonotype was seen only once. This chain's CDR3 is CASSRQPPGALTDTQYF. CDR3 sequence (DNA): TGTGCCAGCAGCCGCCAACCTCCGGGGGCCCTCACAGATACGCAGTATTTT. The chain has TRBV4-2 and TRBJ2-3; D may correspond to TRBD1 or TRBD2 (6 bases each). Trimming stripped 4 bases from V and 2 bases from J, with 19 bases between. Germline CDR1 is LGHNA and CDR2 is YNFKEQ. The CDR3 extends over 17 amino acids.

This chain connects TRBV2 to TRBJ1-2; no definite D call. Germline loops: CDR1 SNHLY, CDR2 FYNNEI. The CDR3 runs 12 residues. V lost 3 bases to trimming and J lost 4 bases, with 6 bases between them. For the CDR3, the DNA is TGTGCCAGCAGTGAGCGGACCTATGGCTACACCTTC. This codes for CASSERTYGYTF.

This clonotype was found many times. The chain uses TRBV24-1 and TRBJ2-4, with 9 bases aligning to TRBD1. CDR3 length equals 13 residues. The germline V gene encodes CDR1 KGHDR and CDR2 SFDVKD. V dropped 4 bases and J dropped 9; count of bases not matched to a gene: 3. CDR3 in amino acids: CATSETGGFIQYF. The CDR3, as DNA: TGTGCCACCAGTGAAACAGGGGGCTTCATTCAGTACTTC.